This passage covers 27 T cell receptor beta chains from one sample sequenced in a study of blood T cell repertoires in COVID-19. Only in-frame clones appear in the TCRdb table, and some are missing; sequencing was by immunoSEQ multiplex PCR. The table lists around 290,000 clones, around nine tenths of them singletons, with 0.95% to 1.2% in the top ten. Sequenced: PBMCs or T cells enriched from blood (not recorded which). These receptors originate from a woman aged 25 to 39 who had recovered from COVID-19.

This clone came up a few times. This rearrangement joins TRBV11-2 to TRBJ1-4, with 8 bases lining up with TRBD1. The ends lost 5 bases at V and 8 bases at J; junction bases unmatched: 10. This CDR3 spans 15 amino acids. Germline lookup yields CDR1 SGHAT and CDR2 FQNNGV. CDR3 sequence (DNA): TGTGCCAGCAGCAAAGCAGGGGGCGCTTTCGAAAAACTGTTTTTT. Residues: CASSKAGGAFEKLFF.

About this clone itself: The same CDR3 is also encoded by other DNA sequences in this sample. The rearrangement joins TRBV7-9 to TRBJ2-7; D is ambiguous. The CDR3 is made up of 12 amino acids. Trimming left V 4 bases short and J 3 bases short, with 7 bases between. Germline values: CDR1 SEHNR, CDR2 FQNEAQ (reference sequence). DNA of the CDR3: TGTGCCAGCAGCTCAACAGTCTACGAGCAGTACTTC. It translates to CASSSTVYEQYF.

The rearrangement joins TRBV30 to TRBJ1-2; D uncertain. Germline V gene lookup returns CDR1 GTSNPN and CDR2 SVGIG (reference sequence). V was trimmed by 8 bases and J by 4 bases, leaving 14 bases between them. The CDR3 has 12 amino acids. The CDR3 sequence: CALGIEPYGYTF. The CDR3 nucleotides are TGTGCCCTCGGGATAGAACCCTATGGCTACACCTTC.

This clone was recorded once. The chain is built from TRBV19 and TRBJ2-1; 12 bases match TRBD1. The V gene's germline CDR1 is LNHDA and CDR2 SQIVND (reference sequence). The V segment lost 8 bases and the J segment 9 bases; nucleotides outside the gene matches: 2. This CDR3 is built from 12 residues. In DNA form, the CDR3 reads TGTGCCAGTTCGGGACAGGGGGCTGAGCAGTTCTTC. Its protein product is CASSGQGAEQFF.

V gene TRBV21-1 combines with J gene TRBJ1-6; whether TRBD1, the table's D call, matches the DNA was not checked. TRBV21-1 is listed as a pseudogene. The CDR3 consists of 17 residues. CDR3 sequence reads: CASSKAPRQKPNSPLHF. For the CDR3, the DNA is TGTGCCAGCAGCAAAGCCCCCAGGCAGAAACCAAATTCACCCCTCCACTTT.

This clone appeared once. J is TRBJ1-6 and V is TRBV1. TRBV1 is termed a pseudogene. The CDR3 totals 15 residues. The CDR3 loop reads CTSSQAGPRGSPLHF. The DNA for the CDR3 is TGCACCAGCAGCCAAGCGGGTCCACGAGGCTCACCCCTCCACTTT.

This chain joins TRBV7-8 and TRBJ2-5; 11 bases are shared with TRBD1. The CDR3 is 15 residues long. Per the germline V gene, CDR1 is SGHVS and CDR2 is FQNEAQ. V shed 3 bases, J shed 4 bases, and the junction held 4 bases outside the gene matches. The CDR3 protein is CASSFGGTGGETQYF. In DNA form, the CDR3 reads TGTGCCAGCAGCTTTGGGGGGACAGGGGGAGAGACCCAGTACTTC.

The chain's CDR3 is CSVDGISGGTDTQYF. CDR3 bases: TGCAGCGTTGATGGGATTTCGGGGGGCACAGATACGCAGTATTTT. This chain links TRBV29-1 with TRBJ2-3, with D possibly matching TRBD2 (6 bases). Deletions cut 3 bases from V and 1 base from J, with 14 bases between. Per the germline V gene, CDR1 is SQVTM and CDR2 is ANQGSEA. This CDR3 has 15 amino acids.

This chain uses TRBV4-1 with TRBJ2-3, with TRBD2 matching over 7 bases. Germline loops: CDR1 MGHRA, CDR2 YSYEKL. The CDR3 extends over 16 amino acids. The V and J ends lost 4 bases and 1 base, in that order; junction bases with no gene match: 8. The CDR3 loop is CASSPNGGRGTDTQYF. The CDR3 DNA follows: TGCGCCAGCAGCCCGAATGGCGGGAGAGGCACAGATACGCAGTATTTT.

This clone was observed once. V and J are TRBV13 and TRBJ2-2; D may be TRBD2 (5 bases). Trimming left V 3 bases short and J 2 bases short, with 10 bases between. This CDR3 has 15 residues. CDR1 PRHDT and CDR2 FYEKMQ come from the germline V gene (reference sequence). The CDR3 DNA reads as TGTGCCAGCAGCTTCTCCGGGGTCAACACCGGGGAGCTGTTTTTT. Its translation: CASSFSGVNTGELFF.

The chain joins TRBV19 to TRBJ2-3; tentatively, D is TRBD2 (5 bases). Trimming pared 3 bases from V and 0 bases from J, leaving 10 bases between. Germline CDR1 is LNHDA and CDR2 is SQIVND (reference sequence). The CDR3 loop spans 15 amino acids. The CDR3 spells CASSISSPSTDTQYF. The CDR3 region has the DNA TGTGCCAGTAGTATCTCTAGCCCTAGCACAGATACGCAGTATTTT.

The chain joins TRBV19 to TRBJ1-4; TRBD1 might be the D (6 bases). Trimming stripped 5 bases from V and 6 bases from J, with 13 bases between. The CDR3 length is 14 residues. The germline CDR1 and CDR2 sequences are LNHDA and SQIVND (reference sequence). CDR3 region: CASSGGAGYEKLFF. In DNA form, the CDR3 reads TGTGCCAGTAGTGGGGGCGCCGGTTATGAAAAACTGTTTTTT.

This rearrangement joins TRBV2 to TRBJ2-7; 7 bases line up with TRBD2. J was trimmed by 1 base and V by 6 bases; bases with no gene match: 9. Germline V gives CDR1 SNHLY, CDR2 FYNNEI. CDR3 size: 15 residues. The CDR3: CASRSGLIISYEQYF. CDR3 nucleotides: TGTGCCAGCAGGTCGGGACTAATCATATCCTACGAGCAGTACTTC.

This clone appeared a single time. The V call is TRBV5-6, the J call TRBJ2-7; D perhaps matches TRBD1 (5 bases). CDR1 and CDR2 from the germline V gene are SGHDT and YYEEEE. V was trimmed by 2 bases and J by 3 bases, leaving 9 bases between them. The CDR3 is 13 residues long. Here the CDR3 DNA reads TGTGCCAGCAGCTTAACAGGAAACTACGAGCAGTACTTC. It translates to CASSLTGNYEQYF.

V usage is TRBV30 and J usage is TRBJ2-3; tentatively, D is TRBD2 (6 bases). V was shortened by 3 bases and J by 0 bases, with 22 bases between the two germline ends. CDR3 length: 18 residues. Germline loops: CDR1 GTSNPN, CDR2 SVGIG (reference sequence). CDR3 loop: CAWRGGSVLTESTDTQYF. The CDR3 DNA reads TGTGCCTGGAGGGGGGGTTCAGTTTTAACGGAGAGCACAGATACGCAGTATTTT.

The gene calls are TRBV5-8 and TRBJ1-2; D perhaps matches TRBD1 (5 bases). Germline V CDR1 and CDR2: SGHTS, YDEGEE. The CDR3 contains 14 residues. The V gene lost 6 bases and the J gene lost 0 bases, with 12 bases spanning the gap. The CDR3 is CASIDSVPNYGYTF. The CDR3 coding sequence is TGTGCCAGCATCGACAGTGTACCTAACTATGGCTACACCTTC.

This chain joins TRBV4-1 and TRBJ2-1; 7 bases are shared with TRBD2. The V segment lost 0 bases and the J segment 5 bases; nucleotides outside the gene matches: 4. The CDR3 is 15 amino acids. CDR1 is MGHRA and CDR2 is YSYEKL in the germline V gene. CDR3 in DNA: TGCGCCAGCAGCCAAGATGGGCTAGCGGACAATGAGCAGTTCTTC. This codes for CASSQDGLADNEQFF.

The V and J genes are TRBV5-4 and TRBJ2-1; TRBD2 aligns across 7 bases. The germline CDR1 and CDR2 sequences are SGHNT and YYREEE (reference sequence). This CDR3 spans 16 amino acids. V lost 0 bases, J lost 1 base, and 4 bases stayed unmatched. CDR3 nucleotide sequence: TGTGCCAGCAGCTTGGCGGCGGGAGTGTCCTACAATGAGCAGTTCTTC. It translates to CASSLAAGVSYNEQFF. Combining the CDR3 with reference TRBV5-4 and TRBJ2-1 gives the whole variable domain ETGVTQSPTHLIKTRGQQVTLRCSSQSGHNTVSWYQQALGQGPQFIFQYYREEENGRGNFPPRFSGLQFPNYSSELNVNALELDDSALYLCASSLAAGVSYNEQFFGPGTRLTVL.

The V call is TRBV19, the J call TRBJ1-5; a possible D gene is TRBD1 (6 bases). This CDR3 spans 15 amino acids. Germline lookup yields CDR1 LNHDA and CDR2 SQIVND (reference sequence). The V and J ends lost 4 bases and 3 bases respectively, with 13 bases between them. The CDR3 spells CASSKPGHNNQPQHF. Written as DNA, the CDR3 is TGTGCCAGTAGTAAACCGGGACACAACAATCAGCCCCAGCATTTT.

This chain links TRBV18 with TRBJ1-1; TRBD1 matches at 7 bases. Trimming took 0 bases from V and 4 from J; bases not matched to a gene: 5. In germline, CDR1 is KGHSH, CDR2 LQKENI. CDR3 size: 15 residues. The CDR3 region has the DNA TGTGCCAGCTCACCACCTGGGACAGCAATCACTGAAGCTTTCTTT. Its translation: CASSPPGTAITEAFF.

DNA of the CDR3: TGTGCCAGCAGCCCTAATCTACTTTACACTGAAGCTTTCTTT. Its protein product is CASSPNLLYTEAFF. The gene calls are TRBV7-8 and TRBJ1-1; D call uncertain. This CDR3 has 14 residues. V was shortened by 5 bases and J by 3 bases, with 13 bases between the two germline ends. From germline, CDR1 is SGHVS and CDR2 FQNEAQ. The full variable domain, in which reference TRBV7-8 and TRBJ1-1 provide the parts outside the CDR3, is GAGVSQSPRYKVAKRGQDVALRCDPISGHVSLFWYQQALGQGPEFLTYFQNEAQLDKSGLPSDRFFAERPEGSVSTLKIQRTQQEDSAVYLCASSPNLLYTEAFFGQGTRLTVV.

The chain recombines TRBV9 with TRBJ2-1; 11 nucleotides agree with TRBD2. Trimming took 1 base from V and 4 from J; bases not matched to a gene: 7. The length of the CDR3 is 17 residues. Germline-derived CDR1 and CDR2 are SGDLS and YYNGEE. The CDR3 reads CASSVKERLAGYNEQFF. The CDR3 DNA sequence: TGTGCCAGCAGCGTAAAGGAGCGACTAGCGGGATACAATGAGCAGTTCTTC.

V usage is TRBV20-1 and J usage is TRBJ2-7; 8 bases are shared with TRBD2. This CDR3 has 13 residues. Germline lookup yields CDR1 DFQATT and CDR2 SNEGSKA (reference sequence). V gave up 3 bases and J gave up 4 bases; unmatched junction bases: 5. As DNA, the CDR3 is TGCAGTGCTAGTCCGGCTAGCGGGTACGAGCAGTACTTC. Its protein is CSASPASGYEQYF.

The J gene is TRBJ1-4, the V gene TRBV4-1; D might be TRBD1 (5 bases). V dropped 1 base and J dropped 0 bases, with 6 bases sitting between them. The CDR3 length is 15 residues. Germline CDR1 reads MGHRA; CDR2 reads YSYEKL. This chain's CDR3 is CASSQGQSTNEKLFF. DNA for the CDR3: TGCGCCAGCAGCCAAGGACAGTCAACTAATGAAAAACTGTTTTTT.

The chain links TRBV27 to TRBJ2-3; TRBD2 agrees at 10 bases. Germline V gene sequence: CDR1 MNHEY, CDR2 SMNVEV (reference sequence). There are 16 residues in the CDR3. The V and J ends lost 4 bases and 4 bases, in that order; junction bases with no gene match: 8. The CDR3 protein is CASSSLSGRGADTQYF. The CDR3, as DNA: TGTGCCAGCAGTTCTCTGAGCGGGAGGGGTGCAGATACGCAGTATTTT.

The J gene is TRBJ2-2, the V gene TRBV7-8; 7 nucleotides match TRBD1. The germline CDR1 and CDR2 sequences are SGHVS and FQNEAQ. J lost 6 bases, V lost 4 bases, and 17 bases had no gene match. This CDR3 spans 18 amino acids. The chain's CDR3 is CASSWSRDRATRSGELFF. CDR3 nucleotides: TGTGCCAGCAGCTGGAGCCGGGACAGAGCCACTAGATCCGGGGAGCTGTTTTTT. Full variable domain (rest looked up from reference TRBV7-8 and TRBJ2-2): GAGVSQSPRYKVAKRGQDVALRCDPISGHVSLFWYQQALGQGPEFLTYFQNEAQLDKSGLPSDRFFAERPEGSVSTLKIQRTQQEDSAVYLCASSWSRDRATRSGELFFGEGSRLTVL.

The chain has TRBV28 and TRBJ2-1, with 16 bases that match TRBD2. V was pared by 8 bases and J by 7 bases, with 11 bases of the junction left unmatched. Germline V gives CDR1 MDHEN, CDR2 SYDVKM. The CDR3 totals 17 residues. CDR3 in DNA: TGTGCCAGCTCGCCGGGACTAGCGGGAGGGCCCCTAAATGAGCAGTTCTTC. It translates to CASSPGLAGGPLNEQFF.